The entry that follows covers one TCR beta chain sequence. Its target antigen remains unknown. Per-nucleotide qualities are absent, and no much larger clonotype sits a single base away. The entry originates in a study of T cells in tuberculosis (dated by TCRdb to the late 2010s). Context from the whole study: The study combined CD1B tetramers and high-throughput TCR immunosequencing to characterize T cells specific for the mycobacterial lipid antigen glucose monomycolate (GMM). In a South African clinical cohort, IGRA-negative adolescents, IGRA-positive adolescents with latent tuberculosis and adults with active tuberculosis were compared, with roughly 9 people in each group. Active tuberculosis patient PBMC were archived before or within 7 days of starting standard anti-tuberculosis treatment.

Study-wide findings and limitations: Clinical samples were chosen by availability of cryopreserved specimens, and active tuberculosis cases were adults while controls were adolescents. The smaller NN-distances in active tuberculosis patients were driven in part by shorter CDR3-alpha lengths, while the difference seen for TCR-beta was not statistically significant. Compared with IGRA-negative controls, TCR-alpha repertoires from active tuberculosis had smaller mean NN-distances to GMM-specific TCRs, which suggests that these TCRs underwent clonal expansion. With the diverse GMM-specific repertoire as input, a classifier achieved around 90% accuracy (AUROC around 0.9), whereas GEM motif frequencies as input gave 70% accuracy.

TCR libraries were generated with the immunoSEQ multiplex PCR assay, using TCR-beta and/or TCR-alpha/delta assays for each sample. Amplified TCR libraries were sequenced on the Illumina high-throughput platform. The original pipeline was this. Clustering and dimensionality reduction relied on pairwise TCRdist distances among GMM-specific receptors from T cells that were either sorted ex vivo or expanded in vitro. Each clinical repertoire was assigned a mean NN-distance score, defined as the average TCRdist to the nearest 10% of tetramer-positive reference sequences. To compute GEM TCR motif frequency, the fraction of unique TCRs matching known GEM sequences by V/J usage and CDR3 length was calculated. Active tuberculosis was classified by linear discriminant analysis with leave-one-out cross-validation, implemented in scikit-learn. This immuneACCESS table, as held by TCRdb, lists in-frame sequences with V and J called but not all clones. Of the missing ones, under half trace to an unresolved V gene in checked studies; the others have no known cause. Clone size and the V and J calls come from that table; the DNA yielded D and trimming. The sample includes 20,000 to 25,000 clones, with approximately 85% observed a single time. The top ten clonotypes cover just under 15% of the sample.

Explained via the paper, the time point label denotes: new active TB diagnosis, blood taken before or within 7 days of starting treatment. The active tuberculosis patients were newly diagnosed, HIV-seronegative South African adults aged 18 years or older. Confirmation of active tuberculosis came from positive sputum smear microscopy and/or a positive M. tuberculosis culture. Immunosequencing of unsorted cryopreserved PBMC covered, on average, around 100,000 T cells per clinical donor. Looking up the germline V gene (reference sequence) yields CDR1 SEHNR and CDR2 FQNEAQ. The CDR3 runs 13 amino acids, cysteine and phenylalanine included. Just the 39-base CDR3 DNA is kept, in frame starting at base 1. The V end gives up 3 bases and the J end 4 bases, leaving 3 bases in the junction not matched to a gene.

Rearrangement joined TRBV7-9 to TRBJ2-7, with 7 bases matching TRBD1. The specimen comprised PBMCs, sampled at tuberculosis diagnosis. The TCR sequence derives from an adult with tuberculosis. The CDR3 is CASSFYRGYEQYF. DNA sequence: TGTGCCAGCAGCTTTTACAGGGGTTACGAGCAGTACTTC.